What follows are 30 T cell receptor beta chains derived from one specimen sequenced in a study of CD8 T cells in Susac syndrome. RNA in amounts of about 0.45 to 1 ug was reverse transcribed with random hexamers. TCRdb analysed the immunoSEQ multiplex PCR reads with MiXCR anew, one entry per CDR3 protein. The sample shows some 200,000 distinct CDR3 sequences, approximately 94% of them seen only once. The material sequenced was CD4+ T cells from PBMCs. These receptors originate from a human donor in good health.

The chain has TRBV24-1 and TRBJ2-3; no definite D call. CDR1 and CDR2 from the germline V gene are KGHDR and SFDVKD. Between the trimmed V and J ends, which lost 9 bases and 1 base, there was a span of 7 bases. The CDR3 sequence is 12 residues long. This CDR3 reads CATGEGTDTQYF. As DNA, the CDR3 is TGTGCCACCGGAGAGGGCACAGATACGCAGTATTTT.

The V call is TRBV29-1, the J call TRBJ2-2; weak D call: TRBD2 (6 bases). Trimming took 4 bases from V and 0 from J, leaving 9 bases between them. Germline assignment: CDR1 SQVTM and CDR2 ANQGSEA. The CDR3 consists of 14 residues. The CDR3 spells CSVAGGANTGELFF. CDR3 DNA: TGCAGCGTTGCCGGCGGGGCGAACACCGGGGAGCTGTTTTTT.

The rearrangement uses TRBV7-9 and TRBJ2-1; possibly TRBD2 for D (5 bases). The CDR3 loop spans 14 amino acids. In germline, CDR1 is SEHNR, CDR2 FQNEAQ (reference sequence). V shed 5 bases and J shed 8 bases, with 16 bases lying between them. DNA of the CDR3: TGTGCCAGCAGCCTGGACCCCCGGGGTTATGAGCAGTTCTTC. It yields the protein CASSLDPRGYEQFF.

V usage is TRBV28 and J usage is TRBJ1-2; 8 bases map to TRBD1. Germline loops: CDR1 MDHEN, CDR2 SYDVKM. This CDR3 contains 14 residues. Trimming removed 3 bases from V and 7 bases from J; junction bases left unmatched: 7. This CDR3 is CASSFQRTGTGYTF. CDR3 in DNA: TGTGCCAGCAGTTTCCAAAGGACAGGGACTGGCTACACCTTC.

The rearrangement uses TRBV29-1 and TRBJ2-7, with 11 positions matching TRBD2. The CDR3 is 15 amino acids. Losses at the gene ends were 2 bases for V and 1 base for J; bases not matched to a gene: 4. CDR1 is SQVTM and CDR2 is ANQGSEA in the germline V gene. CDR3: CSVEPGTSGSYEQYF. The CDR3 nucleotides are TGCAGCGTTGAACCTGGGACTAGCGGATCCTACGAGCAGTACTTC.

The chain links TRBV2 to TRBJ1-1, with TRBD1 identical over 8 bases. The V segment lost 6 bases and the J segment 8 bases; nucleotides outside the gene matches: 11. This CDR3 has 14 amino acids. Looked up from germline, CDR1 is SNHLY and CDR2 is FYNNEI. The CDR3 region has the DNA TGTGCCAGCAGCCTGGGACAGGTCCGGGGAGAAGCTTTCTTT. Its translation: CASSLGQVRGEAFF.

This chain links TRBV20-1 with TRBJ2-5, with TRBD2 as a possible D gene (5 bases). The CDR3 is 13 amino acids. Trimming shortened V by 8 bases and J by 2 bases, and 15 bases separated the two germline ends. The germline V gene has CDR1 DFQATT and CDR2 SNEGSKA (reference sequence). CDR3 bases: TGCAGTACCCCGCGGCGGGTACAAGAGACCCAGTACTTC. Its translation is CSTPRRVQETQYF.

The chain recombines TRBV27 with TRBJ2-7; no firm D call. The CDR3 totals 12 residues. Germline values: CDR1 MNHEY, CDR2 SMNVEV (reference sequence). V was trimmed by 5 bases and J by 4 bases, leaving 9 bases between them. In DNA form, the CDR3 reads TGTGCCAGCAGTCCCCGGTGGTACGAGCAGTACTTC. This encodes CASSPRWYEQYF.

The V and J genes are TRBV19 and TRBJ2-3, with D perhaps TRBD2 (6 bases). The CDR3 length is 14 residues. V was clipped by 5 bases and J by 3 bases, with 12 bases between them. Per germline, CDR1 LNHDA and CDR2 SQIVND (reference sequence). The CDR3 DNA follows: TGTGCCAGTAGTTCAGGGCGGGATACAGATACGCAGTATTTT. Translating gives CASSSGRDTDTQYF.

V and J are TRBV28 and TRBJ1-5, with D unclear. This CDR3 spans 15 amino acids. CDR1 MDHEN and CDR2 SYDVKM come from the germline V gene. Trimming pared 7 bases from V and 6 bases from J, leaving 19 bases between. The CDR3 loop reads CASTSIDGLGQPQHF. DNA for the CDR3: TGTGCCAGCACCTCCATCGACGGGTTAGGTCAGCCCCAGCATTTT.

The rearrangement uses TRBV20-1 and TRBJ2-1; D is perhaps TRBD1 (5 bases). Trimming removed 4 bases at V and 3 bases at J, with 13 bases between. This CDR3 is 14 amino acids long. Germline values: CDR1 DFQATT, CDR2 SNEGSKA (reference sequence). The CDR3 DNA reads TGCAGTGCTACCTTAGCAAGGGGCTACAATGAGCAGTTCTTC. Translating gives CSATLARGYNEQFF.

V usage is TRBV7-8 and J usage is TRBJ1-5; 9 nucleotides match TRBD1. Per the germline V gene, CDR1 is SGHVS and CDR2 is FQNEAQ. V lost 4 bases and J lost 7; bases outside the gene matches: 8. The CDR3 is 15 residues long. The CDR3 DNA sequence: TGTGCCAGCAGCTGGGGACAGGGCCGAGGACAGCCCCAGCATTTT. Residues: CASSWGQGRGQPQHF. The entire variable domain, with the rest obtained from reference TRBV7-8 and TRBJ1-5, is as follows: GAGVSQSPRYKVAKRGQDVALRCDPISGHVSLFWYQQALGQGPEFLTYFQNEAQLDKSGLPSDRFFAERPEGSVSTLKIQRTQQEDSAVYLCASSWGQGRGQPQHFGDGTRLSIL.

This clonotype occurred once. The chain has TRBV2 and TRBJ1-2, with D possibly TRBD1 on 5 matching bases. The V end was cut by 5 bases, the J end by 4 bases, with 8 bases between. This CDR3 is built from 12 residues. Germline values: CDR1 SNHLY, CDR2 FYNNEI. This chain's CDR3 is CASSTGFYGYTF. The CDR3 bases are TGTGCCAGCAGTACAGGATTCTATGGCTACACCTTC. The full variable domain, with the rest looked up from reference TRBV2 and TRBJ1-2, is EPEVTQTPSHQVTQMGQEVILRCVPISNHLYFYWYRQILGQKVEFLVSFYNNEISEKSEIFDDQFSVERPDGSNFTLKIRSTKLEDSAMYFCASSTGFYGYTFGSGTRLTVV.

The rearrangement links TRBV5-4 to TRBJ2-7; 7 nucleotides agree with TRBD1. Germline values: CDR1 SGHNT, CDR2 YYREEE (reference sequence). This CDR3 has 13 residues. The ends lost 5 bases at V and 1 base at J; junction bases unmatched: 3. The CDR3 coding sequence is TGTGCCAGCAGGGTGGGACAGTCCTACGAGCAGTACTTC. Translated, it gives CASRVGQSYEQYF.

The chain is built from TRBV29-1 and TRBJ1-5, with D maybe TRBD1 (6 bases). Per the germline V gene, CDR1 is SQVTM and CDR2 is ANQGSEA. This CDR3 comprises 13 residues. The V end lost 5 bases, the J end lost 3 bases, and 11 bases lay between the germline ends. The CDR3 reads CSVTPGDNQPQHF. The CDR3 DNA reads as TGCAGCGTTACACCAGGGGACAATCAGCCCCAGCATTTT.

The chain couples TRBV20-1 to TRBJ1-4, with 9 bases fitting TRBD1. Germline assignment: CDR1 DFQATT and CDR2 SNEGSKA (reference sequence). After removal of 7 bases from V and 7 bases from J, the junction contained 7 bases not matched to a gene. This CDR3 has 13 residues. CDR3 residues: CSGQGEGSEKLFF. CDR3 sequence (DNA): TGCAGTGGACAGGGGGAAGGGAGTGAAAAACTGTTTTTT.

The rearrangement joins TRBV29-1 to TRBJ2-7; no firm D call. The germline V gene has CDR1 SQVTM and CDR2 ANQGSEA. Between the trimmed V and J ends, which lost 6 bases and 0 bases, there was a span of 12 bases. This CDR3 spans 13 amino acids. DNA of the CDR3: TGCAGCGTCTCCGGGTCCTCCTCCTACGAGCAGTACTTC. Protein: CSVSGSSSYEQYF.

The CDR3, as DNA: TGTGCCTGGAGTGTACTCAGTAACTATGGCTACACCTTC. Its protein is CAWSVLSNYGYTF. This chain connects TRBV30 to TRBJ1-2; D is unclear. This CDR3 spans 13 amino acids. Germline CDR1 reads GTSNPN; CDR2 reads SVGIG (reference sequence). The V end lost 0 bases, the J end lost 1 base, and 6 bases lay between the germline ends.

This clonotype was seen just once. This chain uses TRBV19 with TRBJ2-1; D gene ambiguous. Germline V gene lookup returns CDR1 LNHDA and CDR2 SQIVND (reference sequence). The V end was cut by 7 bases, the J end by 4 bases, with 17 bases between. CDR3 length: 15 residues. CDR3 DNA: TGTGCCAGTAATCATATTAGCCCGGAGTACAATGAGCAGTTCTTC. Translating it yields CASNHISPEYNEQFF.

The rearrangement uses TRBV28 and TRBJ2-5; D is unclear. The germline CDR1 and CDR2 sequences are MDHEN and SYDVKM. With 3 bases removed from V and 2 bases from J, the gap between germline ends came to 7 bases. This CDR3 has 13 residues. CDR3 in amino acids: CASSLWVQETQYF. The CDR3 coding sequence is TGTGCCAGCAGTTTGTGGGTTCAAGAGACCCAGTACTTC.

The rearrangement links TRBV18 to TRBJ2-7; weak D call: TRBD1 (7 bases). Germline V gene data show CDR1 as KGHSH and CDR2 as LQKENI. V was shortened by 2 bases and J by 7 bases, with 15 bases between the two germline ends. CDR3 length: 14 residues. The CDR3 reads CASSPAGQHREQYF. DNA for the CDR3: TGTGCCAGCTCACCAGCGGGACAGCATAGGGAGCAGTACTTC.

The CDR3 protein is CASRGLAVGTQYF. In DNA form, the CDR3 reads TGTGCCAGCAGGGGACTAGCGGTGGGGACGCAGTATTTT. The chain links TRBV12-3 or TRBV12-4 to TRBJ2-3; the match to TRBD2 covers 11 bases. CDR3 length: 13 amino acids. J gave up 9 bases and V 6 bases, and 5 bases lay outside the gene matches.

The rearrangement links TRBV20-1 to TRBJ2-2; unclear D gene. CDR1 is DFQATT and CDR2 is SNEGSKA in the germline V gene (reference sequence). CDR3 length: 11 residues. The V end was cut by 7 bases, the J end by 2 bases, with 5 bases between. The CDR3 coding sequence is TGCAGTGTTCCAAACACCGGGGAGCTGTTTTTT. Its translation is CSVPNTGELFF.

This chain links TRBV29-1 with TRBJ2-7; D is possibly TRBD1 (5 bases). The CDR3 has 12 residues. From germline, CDR1 is SQVTM and CDR2 ANQGSEA. The V end was cut by 6 bases, the J end by 2 bases, with 11 bases between. DNA for the CDR3: TGCAGCGTGGAGACAGCTACCTACGAGCAGTACTTC. This encodes CSVETATYEQYF.

The CDR3 reads CASSPRPDRVPDTQYF. The CDR3 region has the DNA TGTGCCAGCAGCCCACGACCCGACAGGGTTCCAGATACGCAGTATTTT. The gene calls are TRBV11-2 and TRBJ2-3, with 7 bases identical to TRBD1. Germline V gene data show CDR1 as SGHAT and CDR2 as FQNNGV. The CDR3 contains 16 residues. Trimming at V came to 5 bases and at J to 4 bases, leaving 12 bases not matched to a gene. Together with reference TRBV11-2 and TRBJ2-3, the CDR3 gives the full variable domain: EAGVAQSPRYKIIEKRQSVAFWCNPISGHATLYWYQQILGQGPKLLIQFQNNGVVDDSQLPKDRFSAERLKGVDSTLKIQPAKLEDSAVYLCASSPRPDRVPDTQYFGPGTRLTVL.

Worth noting for this clonotype: Germline and junction disagree at one end, which may indicate a read error. Here the CDR3 reads CASSPQTTRSQYF. The DNA for the CDR3 is TGTGCCAGCTCGCCACAGACTACGCGGTCCCAGTACTTC. This sequence joins TRBV18 and TRBJ2-5; D perhaps matches TRBD2 (5 bases). Germline loops: CDR1 KGHSH, CDR2 LQKENI. This CDR3 has 13 amino acids.

This clonotype appeared a single time. This chain joins TRBV30 and TRBJ2-2, with TRBD1 matching over 7 bases. Trimming removed 5 bases from V and 5 bases from J; junction bases left unmatched: 8. The CDR3 spans 14 residues. Germline CDR1 and CDR2: GTSNPN and SVGIG (reference sequence). The CDR3 loop reads CAWHFGTETGELFF. CDR3 bases: TGTGCCTGGCATTTTGGGACAGAAACCGGGGAGCTGTTTTTT.

The V and J genes are TRBV30 and TRBJ1-5; D might be TRBD1 (6 bases). V was shortened by 0 bases and J by 3 bases, with 9 bases between the two germline ends. This CDR3 spans 14 amino acids. The germline V gene encodes CDR1 GTSNPN and CDR2 SVGIG (reference sequence). The CDR3 here is CAWSVWTVNQPQHF. CDR3 sequence (DNA): TGTGCCTGGAGTGTTTGGACAGTCAATCAGCCCCAGCATTTT. Filled out from reference TRBV30 and TRBJ1-5, the complete variable domain reads SQTIHQWPATLVQPVGSPLSLECTVEGTSNPNLYWYRQAAGRGLQLLFYSVGIGQISSEVPQNLSASRPQDRQFILSSKKLLLSDSGFYLCAWSVWTVNQPQHFGDGTRLSIL.

The rearrangement links TRBV6-5 to TRBJ2-7; a weak D match, TRBD1 (6 bases). Per the germline V gene, CDR1 is MNHEY and CDR2 is SVGAGI. Trimming removed 8 bases from V and 0 bases from J, with 11 bases in between. This CDR3 contains 13 residues. CDR3 in amino acids: CASSQGFSYEQYF. Here the CDR3 DNA reads TGTGCCAGCTCCCAGGGGTTCTCCTACGAGCAGTACTTC.

The chain's CDR3 is CASSLGLEADTQYF. Here the CDR3 DNA reads TGTGCCAGCAGCCTGGGACTAGAGGCAGATACGCAGTATTTT. The chain is built from TRBV7-3 and TRBJ2-3, with 8 bases that match TRBD2. Per germline, CDR1 SGHTA and CDR2 FQGTGA. The CDR3 sequence is 14 residues long. Trimming took 5 bases from V and 4 from J; bases not matched to a gene: 5. Based on the CDR3 plus reference TRBV7-3 and TRBJ2-3, the full variable domain is GAGVSQTPSNKVTEKGKYVELRCDPISGHTALYWYRQSLGQGPEFLIYFQGTGAADDSGLPNDRFFAVRPEGSVSTLKIQRTERGDSAVYLCASSLGLEADTQYFGPGTRLTVL.